This TCR beta chain was captured in a study of human thymus T cells. Study results and caveats: Seemingly biased V and J gene usage marked thymic and blood repertoires. Thymic repertoires of unrelated individuals were reported in related research to overlap highly.

Thymic material originated from resections removed in the course of corrective heart surgery. V was pared by 2 bases and J by 1 base, with 1 base of the junction left unmatched. The CDR3 covers 15 residues. Germline values: CDR1 MNHEY, CDR2 SVGAGI. This clone appeared once. The antigen is undetermined. Profiling relied on immunoSEQ multiplex PCR, and the TCRdb table lists in-frame clones only, not all of them. The data contain roughly 120,000 clones, around 95% of them singletons. The receptor's source is a boy under three years old with a congenital heart defect but otherwise immunologically healthy. This rearrangement joins TRBV6-5 to TRBJ2-3; 9 nucleotides match TRBD1. Sequencing was done on a sample of thymus tissue. CDR3 amino acids: CASSYGDRGTDTQYF. The DNA for the CDR3 is TGTGCCAGCAGTTACGGGGACAGGGGCACAGATACGCAGTATTTT.